These T cell receptor beta chains were read from a single sample in a study of blood T cell repertoires in COVID-19. TCRdb keeps only in-frame clones here, not all; method: immunoSEQ multiplex PCR. In the table there are approximately 92,000 clones, 70% to 90% of which are singletons. The source material was peripheral blood. Receptors originate from a man aged 55-75 years with acute or convalescent COVID-19. The CDR3 runs from the conserved cysteine through the conserved F or W. Each record gives: V gene, J gene, clone size, D gene, CDR3 DNA, CDR3 protein. A D gene is named only where the DNA matches it firmly. Not all rows give a size; the values are once, few, many and, for expanded clones, a class.

v_call: TRBV19; j_call: TRBJ1-5; clone_size: NA; d_call: TRBD1; cdr3_nt: TGTGCCAGTACCGGAACAGGGGTTTTAGAAAATCAGCCCCAGCATTTT; cdr3_aa: CASTGTGVLENQPQHF
v_call: TRBV3-1/TRBV3-2; j_call: TRBJ2-3; clone_size: NA; d_call: NA; cdr3_nt: TGTGCCAGCAGCCAAGAATCTGAGGTCACAGATACGCAGTATTTT; cdr3_aa: CASSQESEVTDTQYF
v_call: TRBV9; j_call: TRBJ1-1; clone_size: NA; d_call: NA; cdr3_nt: TGTGCCAGCAGCGTAGTTACGGGAAACACTGAAGCTTTCTTT; cdr3_aa: CASSVVTGNTEAFF
v_call: TRBV19; j_call: TRBJ1-1; clone_size: NA; d_call: NA; cdr3_nt: TGTGCCAGTAGTCATTCAGGAACTGAAGCTTTCTTT; cdr3_aa: CASSHSGTEAFF
v_call: TRBV29-1; j_call: TRBJ2-4; clone_size: NA; d_call: NA; cdr3_nt: TGCAGCGCCCCCCGCCCCCTCAGCATTCAGTACTTC; cdr3_aa: CSAPRPLSIQYF
v_call: TRBV4-1; j_call: TRBJ2-1; clone_size: NA; d_call: TRBD2; cdr3_nt: TGCGCCAGCAGCTCCGCCCGGGGGGGATCTCGCTCCTACAATGAGCAGTTCTTC; cdr3_aa: CASSSARGGSRSYNEQFF
v_call: TRBV4-1; j_call: TRBJ2-3; clone_size: NA; d_call: TRBD2; cdr3_nt: TGCGCCAGCAGCCAAGGAGGACTAGCGGGCACAGATACGCAGTATTTT; cdr3_aa: CASSQGGLAGTDTQYF
v_call: TRBV24-1; j_call: TRBJ1-2; clone_size: NA; d_call: NA; cdr3_nt: TGTGCCACCAGTGATCCACAGGATACTAACTATGGCTACACCTTC; cdr3_aa: CATSDPQDTNYGYTF
v_call: TRBV14; j_call: TRBJ1-6; clone_size: once; d_call: NA; cdr3_nt: TGTGCCAGCAGCCCTAGTTCTCCAGGGCCCCTCCACTTT; cdr3_aa: CASSPSSPGPLHF
v_call: TRBV27; j_call: TRBJ1-2; clone_size: NA; d_call: NA; cdr3_nt: TGTGCCAGCAGCCGTGCATCCACAGGGTACTATGGCTACACCTTC; cdr3_aa: CASSRASTGYYGYTF
v_call: TRBV30; j_call: TRBJ2-7; clone_size: few; d_call: NA; cdr3_nt: TGTGCCTGGAGTGAGTTTTCGGGGGTTTACGAGCAGTACTTC; cdr3_aa: CAWSEFSGVYEQYF
v_call: TRBV30; j_call: TRBJ2-3; clone_size: NA; d_call: TRBD1; cdr3_nt: TGTGCCTGGAGTGTCGGGACAGGGGCAGATACGCAGTATTTT; cdr3_aa: CAWSVGTGADTQYF
v_call: TRBV5-4; j_call: TRBJ1-5; clone_size: few; d_call: TRBD1; cdr3_nt: TGTGCCAGCAGCCGGGACGGGACAGCAAATCAGCCCCAGCATTTT; cdr3_aa: CASSRDGTANQPQHF
v_call: TRBV7-9; j_call: TRBJ2-3; clone_size: NA; d_call: TRBD1; cdr3_nt: TGTGCCAGCAGCGAGCCGACAGGGGGTCCCACAGATACGCAGTATTTT; cdr3_aa: CASSEPTGGPTDTQYF
v_call: TRBV12-3/TRBV12-4; j_call: TRBJ2-1; clone_size: NA; d_call: NA; cdr3_nt: TGTGCCAGCAGTTTAGAGGCTAGGCATGAGCAGTTCTTC; cdr3_aa: CASSLEARHEQFF
v_call: TRBV7-2; j_call: TRBJ1-5; clone_size: NA; d_call: NA; cdr3_nt: TGTGCCAGCAGTCCCGACGGAGTATCCGTTCTGCATTTT; cdr3_aa: CASSPDGVSVLHF
v_call: TRBV7-9; j_call: TRBJ2-1; clone_size: NA; d_call: NA; cdr3_nt: TGTGCCAGCAGCTTAGATGGGGCAGCCAATGAGCAGTTCTTC; cdr3_aa: CASSLDGAANEQFF
v_call: TRBV19; j_call: TRBJ2-1; clone_size: NA; d_call: TRBD2; cdr3_nt: TGTGCCAGTAGTATAGACGGGAGGGCCACCTACAATGAGCAGTTCTTC; cdr3_aa: CASSIDGRATYNEQFF
v_call: TRBV4-3; j_call: TRBJ1-1; clone_size: NA; d_call: TRBD1; cdr3_nt: TGCGCCAGCAGCGGCAGGGGGCGAGGCACTGAAGCTTTCTTT; cdr3_aa: CASSGRGRGTEAFF
v_call: TRBV6-2/TRBV6-3; j_call: TRBJ1-4; clone_size: few; d_call: NA; cdr3_nt: TGTGCCAGCAGTTCCGACAGGCTCGGGGAAAAACTGTTTTTT; cdr3_aa: CASSSDRLGEKLFF
v_call: TRBV7-9; j_call: TRBJ1-5; clone_size: NA; d_call: TRBD1; cdr3_nt: TGTGCCAGCAGCTTATCAGGCAGGGGGACGGATCAGCCCCAGCATTTT; cdr3_aa: CASSLSGRGTDQPQHF
v_call: TRBV19; j_call: TRBJ1-5; clone_size: NA; d_call: NA; cdr3_nt: TGTGCCAGTAGAAAGGGGCGAAGTGGGGGCAATCAGCCCCAGCATTTT; cdr3_aa: CASRKGRSGGNQPQHF
v_call: TRBV4-1; j_call: TRBJ1-1; clone_size: NA; d_call: TRBD1; cdr3_nt: TGCGCCAGCAGCCAATCAGGGGGCCCTAACACTGAAGCTTTCTTT; cdr3_aa: CASSQSGGPNTEAFF
v_call: TRBV3-1/TRBV3-2; j_call: TRBJ1-1; clone_size: NA; d_call: NA; cdr3_nt: TGTGCCAGCAGCCCCTGGGCTACAGGAACGGTAACTGAAGCTTTCTTT; cdr3_aa: CASSPWATGTVTEAFF
v_call: TRBV12-3/TRBV12-4; j_call: TRBJ2-7; clone_size: NA; d_call: NA; cdr3_nt: TGTGCCAGCAGTCTCGTCAGATCCGAGCAGTACTTC; cdr3_aa: CASSLVRSEQYF
v_call: TRBV20-1; j_call: TRBJ2-1; clone_size: NA; d_call: TRBD1; cdr3_nt: TGCAGTGCTGGTGACGTTGGGACAGGGGGATCAGATGAGCAGTTCTTC; cdr3_aa: CSAGDVGTGGSDEQFF
v_call: TRBV5-4; j_call: TRBJ1-1; clone_size: NA; d_call: NA; cdr3_nt: TGTGCCAGCAGCTCGACAGTCCTGAACACTGAAGCTTTCTTT; cdr3_aa: CASSSTVLNTEAFF
v_call: TRBV7-7; j_call: TRBJ2-2; clone_size: medium-sized; d_call: NA; cdr3_nt: TGTGCCAGCAGCCAGGGGCTCGGGGAGCTGTTTTTT; cdr3_aa: CASSQGLGELFF
v_call: TRBV6-5; j_call: TRBJ1-4; clone_size: NA; d_call: TRBD1; cdr3_nt: TGTGCCAGCTCAAGGGGACAGGGGGACGAAAAACTGTTTTTT; cdr3_aa: CASSRGQGDEKLFF
v_call: TRBV10-1; j_call: TRBJ1-1; clone_size: NA; d_call: NA; cdr3_nt: TGCGCCAGCAGTGAGATCCAAGGGGCAGAAGCTTTCTTT; cdr3_aa: CASSEIQGAEAFF
v_call: TRBV18; j_call: TRBJ1-2; clone_size: NA; d_call: TRBD1; cdr3_nt: TGTGCCAGCTCCCCCGGGACAGACCCTTATGGCTACACCTTC; cdr3_aa: CASSPGTDPYGYTF
v_call: TRBV3-1/TRBV3-2; j_call: TRBJ2-1; clone_size: NA; d_call: TRBD2; cdr3_nt: TGTGCCAGCAGCCAATCGGGACTAGCCGACAATGAGCAGTTCTTC; cdr3_aa: CASSQSGLADNEQFF
v_call: TRBV19; j_call: TRBJ2-1; clone_size: NA; d_call: NA; cdr3_nt: TGTGCCAGTAGTATAGAACGGCACCCGGGGTACAATGAGCAGTTCTTC; cdr3_aa: CASSIERHPGYNEQFF
v_call: TRBV3-1/TRBV3-2; j_call: TRBJ2-5; clone_size: NA; d_call: NA; cdr3_nt: TGTGCCAGCAGCCAAGTTCTGGAGACCCAGTACTTC; cdr3_aa: CASSQVLETQYF
v_call: TRBV3-1/TRBV3-2; j_call: TRBJ1-1; clone_size: NA; d_call: NA; cdr3_nt: TGTGCCAGCAGCCAACGGCAGGGTAAAGCTTTCTTT; cdr3_aa: CASSQRQGKAFF
v_call: TRBV6-5; j_call: TRBJ2-7; clone_size: once; d_call: NA; cdr3_nt: TGTGCCAGCACAGATTACTACGAGCAGTACTTC; cdr3_aa: CASTDYYEQYF
v_call: TRBV19; j_call: TRBJ1-5; clone_size: NA; d_call: NA; cdr3_nt: TGTGCCAGTAGTGGGCAGGTGCCAAATCAGCCCCAGCATTTT; cdr3_aa: CASSGQVPNQPQHF
v_call: TRBV9; j_call: TRBJ2-2; clone_size: NA; d_call: TRBD2; cdr3_nt: TGTGCCAGCAGCGTAGAGTCGACTAGCGGGTATGGGGAGCTGTTTTTT; cdr3_aa: CASSVESTSGYGELFF
v_call: TRBV9; j_call: TRBJ2-5; clone_size: NA; d_call: TRBD1; cdr3_nt: TGTGCCAGCAGCGTAGCGGGACAGGGGGCGCTGGCTAAGACCCAGTACTTC; cdr3_aa: CASSVAGQGALAKTQYF
v_call: TRBV9; j_call: TRBJ1-1; clone_size: few; d_call: TRBD1; cdr3_nt: TGTGCCAGCAGCGGCATGGAGACAGGGGGCAATTGGAACACTGAAGCTTTCTTT; cdr3_aa: CASSGMETGGNWNTEAFF
v_call: TRBV30; j_call: TRBJ1-2; clone_size: NA; d_call: TRBD1; cdr3_nt: TGTGCCTGGAGTGGGGACAGTCTTAACTATGGCTACACCTTC; cdr3_aa: CAWSGDSLNYGYTF
v_call: TRBV7-3; j_call: TRBJ2-1; clone_size: NA; d_call: TRBD1; cdr3_nt: TGTGCCAGCACCCAGGGGGCGGGCGACTACAATGAGCAGTTCTTC; cdr3_aa: CASTQGAGDYNEQFF
v_call: TRBV12-3/TRBV12-4; j_call: TRBJ1-2; clone_size: NA; d_call: NA; cdr3_nt: TGTGCCAGCAGTCACAGCAGCTATGGCTACACCTTC; cdr3_aa: CASSHSSYGYTF
v_call: TRBV11-3; j_call: TRBJ2-5; clone_size: NA; d_call: NA; cdr3_nt: TGTGCCAGCAGCTTACTAACAAGGACAGAAGAGACCCAGTACTTC; cdr3_aa: CASSLLTRTEETQYF
v_call: TRBV5-4; j_call: TRBJ1-2; clone_size: NA; d_call: TRBD1; cdr3_nt: TGTGCCAGCAGCTCAAACAGGGGTGGGGCATATGGCTACACCTTC; cdr3_aa: CASSSNRGGAYGYTF